A single sample is the source of the 9 T cell receptor beta chains below, sequenced in a study of T cells in Graves' hyperthyroidism and ophthalmopathy. The CDR3 regions of TCR beta were amplified from RNA transcripts. HTBI primers were the set used in a first-round RT-PCR of the TCR CDR3. TCRdb recomputed calls from the multiplex PCR reads with MiXCR, one row per CDR3 protein. The repertoire holds approximately 560,000 distinct CDR3 sequences, 35% to 55% seen once, with 6.5% to 9% in the top ten. The sequenced sample consisted of peripheral blood or thyroid tissue (not recorded which). Source of these receptors: a woman aged 18-29 years with Graves' hyperthyroidism.

The J gene is TRBJ1-4, the V gene TRBV20-1; D not certain. Trimming removed 5 bases from V and 5 bases from J, with 6 bases in between. Germline V gives CDR1 DFQATT, CDR2 SNEGSKA (reference sequence). The CDR3 length is 11 residues. The CDR3 region has the DNA TGCAGTGCTTCTCCAAATGAAAAACTGTTTTTT. This encodes CSASPNEKLFF.

Concerning this clonotype: The junction shows a germline mismatch at one end, possibly a read error. This chain links TRBV10-3 with TRBJ2-7; D unclear. CDR1 and CDR2 from the germline V gene are ENHRY and SYGVKD. The CDR3 loop spans 14 amino acids. Here the CDR3 DNA reads TGTGCCAGCAGTGTAGATGGGCAGCCCTACGAGCAGTACTTC. It encodes CASSVDGQPYEQYF.

This chain links TRBV24-1 with TRBJ1-5; 7 bases match TRBD1. The germline V gene encodes CDR1 KGHDR and CDR2 SFDVKD. This CDR3 comprises 14 residues. With V trimmed by 5 bases and J by 3 bases, 3 bases remained unmatched. The CDR3 nucleotides read TGTGCCACCAGTGGGGGACAGTTCAATCAGCCCCAGCATTTT. Translation: CATSGGQFNQPQHF.

The rearrangement links TRBV9 to TRBJ1-2, with D hard to call. The CDR3 is 11 amino acids. The germline V gene encodes CDR1 SGDLS and CDR2 YYNGEE. V was pared by 3 bases and J by 7 bases, with 7 bases between. Here the CDR3 DNA reads TGTGCCAGCAGCGACCCGTTTGGCTACACCTTC. This sequence encodes CASSDPFGYTF.

This clonotype came up many times. V usage is TRBV29-1 and J usage is TRBJ1-1; D is undetermined. The CDR3 sequence is 12 residues long. Per the germline V gene, CDR1 is SQVTM and CDR2 is ANQGSEA. V lost 7 bases, J lost 0 bases, and 9 bases lay in between. CDR3 nucleotide sequence: TGCAGCGGGACTCTTATGAACACTGAAGCTTTCTTT. Translation gives CSGTLMNTEAFF.

This clonotype has ten or more counts. CDR3 sequence (DNA): TGCAGCGCAAGTTGGGGCTCTGAAGCTTTCTTT. The encoded protein is CSASWGSEAFF. The gene calls are TRBV29-1 and TRBJ1-1, with a weak D call TRBD1 (5 bases). This CDR3 is built from 11 residues. Between the trimmed V and J ends, which lost 7 bases and 6 bases, there was a span of 12 bases. Germline CDR1 reads SQVTM; CDR2 reads ANQGSEA.

About this clonotype itself: A much more abundant neighbour one base away suggests this may be a read error. The chain couples TRBV29-1 to TRBJ2-5; D is tentatively TRBD1 or TRBD2 (5 bases each). Germline CDR1 SQVTM, CDR2 ANQGSEA. The CDR3 loop spans 11 amino acids. Deletions cut 4 bases from V and 5 bases from J, with 8 bases between. CDR3 sequence (DNA): TGCAGCGTTGGAGGGGAGGAGACCCAGTACTTC. This gives the protein CSVGGEETQYF. Variable domain in full (rest from reference TRBV29-1 and TRBJ2-5): SAVISQKPSRDICQRGTSLTIQCQVDSQVTMMFWYRQQPGQSLTLIATANQGSEATYESGFVIDKFPISRPNLTFSTLTVSNMSPEDSSIYLCSVGGEETQYFGPGTRLLVL.

The chain links TRBV29-1 to TRBJ1-2; D is perhaps TRBD1 (5 bases). Per the germline V gene, CDR1 is SQVTM and CDR2 is ANQGSEA. The CDR3 sequence is 12 residues long. The ends were cut back, 7 bases at V and 1 base at J, with 10 bases in the middle. This chain's CDR3 is CSGDGGNYGYTF. CDR3 nucleotides: TGCAGCGGGGATGGGGGTAACTATGGCTACACCTTC.

On this clonotype: Mismatch with germline at one junction end may stem from a read error. V gene TRBV24-1 combines with J gene TRBJ1-1; D possibly corresponds to TRBD1 (6 bases). From germline, CDR1 is KGHDR and CDR2 SFDVKD. This CDR3 region has 14 residues. DNA for the CDR3: TGTGCCAGCAGTTTGGCCTCCGCGGGGGCGGTAGCTTTCTTT. Translated: CASSLASAGAVAFF.